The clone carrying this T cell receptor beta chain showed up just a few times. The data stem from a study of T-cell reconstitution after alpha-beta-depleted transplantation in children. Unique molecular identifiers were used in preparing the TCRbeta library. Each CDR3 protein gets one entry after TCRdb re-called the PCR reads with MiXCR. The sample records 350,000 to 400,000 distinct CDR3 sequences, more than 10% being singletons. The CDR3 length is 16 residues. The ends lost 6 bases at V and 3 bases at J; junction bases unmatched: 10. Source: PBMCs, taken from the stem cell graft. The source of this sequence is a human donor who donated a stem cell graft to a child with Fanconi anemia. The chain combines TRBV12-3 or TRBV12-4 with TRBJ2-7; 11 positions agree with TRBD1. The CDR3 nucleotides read TGTGCCAGCAGCCCCCTCACCGGGACAGGGGGCTACGAGCAGTACTTC. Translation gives CASSPLTGTGGYEQYF.